This T cell receptor beta chain was found in a study of CD8 T cells in Susac syndrome. As controls, healthy donors matched for age and sex were used. The germline V gene has CDR1 SGHRS and CDR2 YFSETQ. V was clipped by 4 bases and J by 5 bases, with 21 bases between them. The CDR3 is 16 residues long. cDNA came from roughly 0.47 to 1 ug RNA primed by random hexamers. Each CDR3 protein gets one entry after TCRdb re-called the immunoSEQ multiplex PCR reads with MiXCR. The table records about 160,000 distinct CDR3 sequences, 90% to 95% of them present only once. This clonotype originated in a human donor in good health. Source material: CD4+ T cells from PBMCs. The rearrangement uses TRBV5-1 and TRBJ2-5, with TRBD2 as a possible D gene (6 bases). CDR3 sequence: CASSLGRQSIGETQYF. CDR3 nucleotide sequence: TGCGCCAGCAGCCTCGGGAGACAATCTATAGGGGAGACCCAGTACTTC. The variable domain in full, with the rest retrieved from reference TRBV5-1 and TRBJ2-5, is KAGVTQTPRYLIKTRGQQVTLSCSPISGHRSVSWYQQTPGQGLQFLFEYFSETQRNKGNFPGRFSGRQFSNSRSEMNVSTLELGDSALYLCASSLGRQSIGETQYFGPGTRLLVL.